This TCR beta chain was captured in a study of cytomegalovirus exposure and HLA in healthy donors. Study-wide results and limits: Most TCR sequences showed up rarely, but some public TCRs showed up in many donors. Fewer N-insertions than the roughly 650-donor mean were reportedly shown by an Asian-associated ancestry cluster in a later analysis.

On this clone itself: Its specificity is unknown.

13 Jbeta primers and 60 Vbeta primers were used for the PCR. Methods used by the authors: Tens of millions of unique TCR beta chains, approximately 11 million of them shared, were counted by a later analysis. Some clones are missing from TCRdb's copy, which holds only in-frame ones; the method was immunoSEQ multiplex PCR. V and J calls and clone size follow that table, whereas D and trimming were derived from the DNA. The repertoire consists of 100,000 to 150,000 clones, with more than 80% occurring once and the leading ten covering over 4.5%. V was clipped by 2 bases and J by 5 bases, with 9 bases between them. Germline CDR1 GTSNPN, CDR2 SVGIG (reference sequence). CDR3 length: 12 residues. Nominal health characterized the donors when sampled, though unrecorded immune exposures were likely.

The rearrangement links TRBV30 to TRBJ2-5; D remains ambiguous. Sequencing was carried out using PBMCs. This TCR derives from a woman in her 40s in good health and CMV-seropositive. CDR3 in DNA: TGTGCCTGGAGTCCCCAGTCGGAGACCCAGTACTTC. This gives the protein CAWSPQSETQYF.